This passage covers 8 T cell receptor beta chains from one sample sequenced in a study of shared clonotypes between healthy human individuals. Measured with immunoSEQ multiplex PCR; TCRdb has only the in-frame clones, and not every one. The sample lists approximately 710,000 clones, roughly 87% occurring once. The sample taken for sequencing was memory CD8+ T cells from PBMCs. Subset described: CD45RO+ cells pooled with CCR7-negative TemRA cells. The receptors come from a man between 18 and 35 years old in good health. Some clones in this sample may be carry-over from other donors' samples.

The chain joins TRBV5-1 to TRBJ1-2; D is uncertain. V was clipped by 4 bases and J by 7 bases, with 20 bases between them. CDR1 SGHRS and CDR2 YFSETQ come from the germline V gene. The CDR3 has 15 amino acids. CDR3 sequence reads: CASSGEGWGLSGYTF. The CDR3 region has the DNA TGCGCCAGCAGCGGCGAAGGTTGGGGTCTGAGTGGCTACACCTTC.

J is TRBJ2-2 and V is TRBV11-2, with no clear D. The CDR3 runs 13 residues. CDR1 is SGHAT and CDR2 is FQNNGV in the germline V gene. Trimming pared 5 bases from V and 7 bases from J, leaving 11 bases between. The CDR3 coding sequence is TGTGCCAGCAGCCCAATTATGGTCGGGGAGCTGTTTTTT. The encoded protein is CASSPIMVGELFF.

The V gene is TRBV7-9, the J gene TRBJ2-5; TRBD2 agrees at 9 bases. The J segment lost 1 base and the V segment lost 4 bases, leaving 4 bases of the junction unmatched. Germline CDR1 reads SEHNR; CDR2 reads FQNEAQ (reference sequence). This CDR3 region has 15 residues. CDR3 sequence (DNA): TGTGCCAGCAGCTCGGGACTAGCTCCCCAAGAGACCCAGTACTTC. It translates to CASSSGLAPQETQYF.

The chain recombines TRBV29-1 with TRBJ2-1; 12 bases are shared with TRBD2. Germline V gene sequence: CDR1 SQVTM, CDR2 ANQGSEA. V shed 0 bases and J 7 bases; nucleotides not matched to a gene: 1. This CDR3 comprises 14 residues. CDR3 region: CSVEEGLAGNEQFF. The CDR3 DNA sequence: TGCAGCGTTGAAGAAGGACTAGCGGGAAATGAGCAGTTCTTC.

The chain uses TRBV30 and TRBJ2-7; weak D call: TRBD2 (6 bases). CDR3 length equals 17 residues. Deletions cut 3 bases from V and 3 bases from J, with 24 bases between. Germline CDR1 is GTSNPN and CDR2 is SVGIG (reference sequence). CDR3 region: CAWRTGTPRGLDYEQYF. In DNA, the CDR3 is TGTGCCTGGAGGACCGGGACTCCCCGGGGCCTAGACTACGAGCAGTACTTC.

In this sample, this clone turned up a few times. The CDR3 DNA follows: TGTGCCAGCACGCGGGGGGCTAGCGGGACCTACGAGCAGTACTTC. The encoded protein is CASTRGASGTYEQYF. This rearrangement joins TRBV27 to TRBJ2-7, with 9 bases matching TRBD2. The CDR3 is 15 residues long. The germline CDR1 and CDR2 sequences are MNHEY and SMNVEV (reference sequence). Unmatched junction bases numbered 9, after V lost 7 bases and J lost 2 bases.

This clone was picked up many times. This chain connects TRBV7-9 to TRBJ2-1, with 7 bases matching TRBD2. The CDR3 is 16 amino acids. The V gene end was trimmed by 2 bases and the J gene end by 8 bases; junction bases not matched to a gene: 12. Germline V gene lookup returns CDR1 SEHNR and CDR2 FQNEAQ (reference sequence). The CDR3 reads CASSLLAGVSDDEQFF. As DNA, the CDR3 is TGTGCCAGCAGCTTACTGGCGGGAGTGTCTGACGATGAGCAGTTCTTC.

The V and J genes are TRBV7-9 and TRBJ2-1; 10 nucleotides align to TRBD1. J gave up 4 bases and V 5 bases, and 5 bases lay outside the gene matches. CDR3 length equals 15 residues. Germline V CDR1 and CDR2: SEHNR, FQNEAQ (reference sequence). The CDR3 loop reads CASSLSGQGYNEQFF. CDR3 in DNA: TGTGCCAGCAGCCTGTCGGGACAGGGGTACAATGAGCAGTTCTTC.